This T cell receptor beta chain comes out of a study of human T cells and chemical hapten exposure. Whole-study findings and limits: Sensitization with DPC brought no change to TCRs above 1 in 1000 in frequency.

The CDR3 contains 17 residues. Trimming cost V 0 bases and J 2 bases; bases outside gene matches: 6. Germline lookup yields CDR1 PRHDT and CDR2 FYEKMQ (reference sequence). Specified time point: pre-sensitization, week 0. The treatment here: therapeutic diphenylcyclopropenone sensitization with weekly scalp DPC. This clonotype was recorded many times. Its antigen is unidentified. TCRdb passed the RACE reads through MiXCR, listing each CDR3 protein once. The sample lists tens of thousands of distinct CDR3 sequences, approximately 9.8% seen once, with 11% to 15% in the top ten. This chain connects TRBV13 to TRBJ1-1, with 10 bases aligning to TRBD1. The sequence was obtained from a woman aged 40-49 years with alopecia areata. Some clones in this sample may be carry-over from other donors' samples. The sequencing here drew on whole blood, taken in connection with sensitization to the hapten diphenylcyclopropenone (DPC). CDR3 region: CASSLGGTGDPNTEAFF. CDR3 DNA sequence: TGTGCCAGCAGCTTAGGGGGGACAGGGGACCCTAACACTGAAGCTTTCTTT.